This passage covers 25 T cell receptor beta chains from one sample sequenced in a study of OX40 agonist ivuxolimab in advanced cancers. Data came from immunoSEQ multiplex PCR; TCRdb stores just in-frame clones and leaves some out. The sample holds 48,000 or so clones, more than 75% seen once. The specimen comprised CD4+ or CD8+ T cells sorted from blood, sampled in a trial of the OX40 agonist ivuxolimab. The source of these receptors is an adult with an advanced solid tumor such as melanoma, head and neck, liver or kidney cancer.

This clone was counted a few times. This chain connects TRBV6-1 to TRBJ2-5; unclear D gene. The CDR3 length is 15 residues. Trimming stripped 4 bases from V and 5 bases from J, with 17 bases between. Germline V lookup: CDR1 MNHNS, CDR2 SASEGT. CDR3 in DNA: TGTGCCAGCAGTGGCCGGGCCGCCGGTAGGGAGACCCAGTACTTC. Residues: CASSGRAAGRETQYF.

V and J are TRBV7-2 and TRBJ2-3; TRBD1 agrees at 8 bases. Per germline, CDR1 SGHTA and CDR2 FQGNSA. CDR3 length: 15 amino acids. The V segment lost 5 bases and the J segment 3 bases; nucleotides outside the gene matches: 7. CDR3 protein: CASSPGQGLTDTQYF. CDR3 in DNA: TGTGCCAGCAGCCCCGGACAGGGCCTGACAGATACGCAGTATTTT.

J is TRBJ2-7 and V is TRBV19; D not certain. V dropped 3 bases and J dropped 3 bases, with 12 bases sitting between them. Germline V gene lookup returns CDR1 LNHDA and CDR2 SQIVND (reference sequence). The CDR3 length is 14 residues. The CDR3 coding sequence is TGTGCCAGTAGTATTGGTACAGCTAACTACGAGCAGTACTTC. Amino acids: CASSIGTANYEQYF.

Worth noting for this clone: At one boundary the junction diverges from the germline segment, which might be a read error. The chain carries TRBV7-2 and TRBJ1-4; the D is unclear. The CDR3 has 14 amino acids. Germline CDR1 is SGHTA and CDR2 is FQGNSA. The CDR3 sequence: CASSPQATKEKLFF. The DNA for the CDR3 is TGTGCCAGCAGCCCTCAGGCTACTAAAGAAAAACTGTTTTTT.

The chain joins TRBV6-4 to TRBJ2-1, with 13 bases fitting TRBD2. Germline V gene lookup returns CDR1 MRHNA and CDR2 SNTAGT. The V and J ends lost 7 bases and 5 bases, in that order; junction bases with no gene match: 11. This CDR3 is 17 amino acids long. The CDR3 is CASIRMTSGGNDNEQFF. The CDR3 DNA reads TGTGCCAGCATCAGAATGACTAGCGGGGGGAACGACAATGAGCAGTTCTTC.

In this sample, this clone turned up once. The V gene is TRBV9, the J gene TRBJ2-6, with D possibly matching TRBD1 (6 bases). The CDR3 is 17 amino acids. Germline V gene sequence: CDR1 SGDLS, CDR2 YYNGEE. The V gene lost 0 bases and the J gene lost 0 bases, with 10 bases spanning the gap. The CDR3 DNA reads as TGTGCCAGCAGCGTAGCAGGGGAGAGCTCTGGGGCCAACGTCCTGACTTTC. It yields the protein CASSVAGESSGANVLTF.

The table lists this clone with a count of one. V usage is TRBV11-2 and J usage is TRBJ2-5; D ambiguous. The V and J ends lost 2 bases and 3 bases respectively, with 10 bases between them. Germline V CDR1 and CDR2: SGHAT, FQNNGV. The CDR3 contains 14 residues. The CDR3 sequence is CASSLSWLKETQYF. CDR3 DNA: TGTGCCAGCAGCTTAAGTTGGTTAAAAGAGACCCAGTACTTC.

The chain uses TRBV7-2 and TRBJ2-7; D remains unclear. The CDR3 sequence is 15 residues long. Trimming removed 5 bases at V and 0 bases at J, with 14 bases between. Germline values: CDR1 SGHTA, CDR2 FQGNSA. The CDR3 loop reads CASSADGTHSYEQYF. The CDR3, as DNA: TGTGCCAGCAGCGCCGACGGAACCCACTCCTACGAGCAGTACTTC. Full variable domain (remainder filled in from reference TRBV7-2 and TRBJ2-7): GAGVSQSPSNKVTEKGKDVELRCDPISGHTALYWYRQSLGQGLEFLIYFQGNSAPDKSGLPSDRFSAERTGGSVSTLTIQRTQQEDSAVYLCASSADGTHSYEQYFGPGTRLTVT.

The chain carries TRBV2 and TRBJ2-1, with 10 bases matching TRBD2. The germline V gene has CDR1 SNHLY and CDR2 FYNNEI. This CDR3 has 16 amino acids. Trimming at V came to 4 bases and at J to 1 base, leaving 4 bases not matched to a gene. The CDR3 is CASSVETSGSYNEQFF. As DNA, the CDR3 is TGTGCCAGCAGTGTAGAGACTAGCGGGTCCTACAATGAGCAGTTCTTC.

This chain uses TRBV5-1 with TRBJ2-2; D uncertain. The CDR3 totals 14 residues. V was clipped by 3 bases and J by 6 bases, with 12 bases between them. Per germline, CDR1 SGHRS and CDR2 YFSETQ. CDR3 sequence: CASSWDGWSGELFF. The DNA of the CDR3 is TGCGCCAGCAGCTGGGATGGATGGTCCGGGGAGCTGTTTTTT.

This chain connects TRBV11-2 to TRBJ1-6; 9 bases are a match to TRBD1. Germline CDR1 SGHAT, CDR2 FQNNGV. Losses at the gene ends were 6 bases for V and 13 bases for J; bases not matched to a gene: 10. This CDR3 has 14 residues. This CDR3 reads CASSLDRGGPPLHF. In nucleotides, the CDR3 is TGTGCCAGCAGTCTCGACAGGGGGGGACCTCCCCTCCACTTT.

The CDR3 nucleotides are TGTGCCAGCACCGGAGGTTCACCCCTCCACTTT. Protein: CASTGGSPLHF. The chain employs TRBV2 and TRBJ1-6; D not resolved. The CDR3 totals 11 residues. V lost 7 bases to trimming and J lost 9 bases, with 7 bases between them. The germline V gene has CDR1 SNHLY and CDR2 FYNNEI.

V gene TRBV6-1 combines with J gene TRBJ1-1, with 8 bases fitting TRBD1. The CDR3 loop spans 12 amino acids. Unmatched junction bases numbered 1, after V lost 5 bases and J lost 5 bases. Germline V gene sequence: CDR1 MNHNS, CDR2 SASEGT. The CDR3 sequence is CASSRQGTEAFF. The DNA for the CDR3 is TGTGCCAGCAGTAGACAGGGGACTGAAGCTTTCTTT.

CDR3 loop: CASSLERNTIYF. In nucleotides, the CDR3 is TGTGCCAGCAGCTTGGAGAGAAACACCATATATTTT. This chain connects TRBV5-5 to TRBJ1-3; D is ambiguous. The V end was cut by 0 bases, the J end by 5 bases, with 3 bases between. The germline V gene encodes CDR1 SGHKS and CDR2 YYEKEE (reference sequence). This CDR3 spans 12 amino acids.

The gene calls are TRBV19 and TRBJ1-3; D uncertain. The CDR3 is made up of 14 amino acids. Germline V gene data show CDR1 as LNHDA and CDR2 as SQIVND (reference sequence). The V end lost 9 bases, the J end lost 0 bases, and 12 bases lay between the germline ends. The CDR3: CASRADPSGNTIYF. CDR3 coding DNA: TGTGCCAGCCGAGCCGATCCCTCTGGAAACACCATATATTTT. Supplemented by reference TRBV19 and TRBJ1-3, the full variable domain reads DGGITQSPKYLFRKEGQNVTLSCEQNLNHDAMYWYRQDPGQGLRLIYYSQIVNDFQKGDIAEGYSVSREKKESFPLTVTSAQKNPTAFYLCASRADPSGNTIYFGEGSWLTVV.

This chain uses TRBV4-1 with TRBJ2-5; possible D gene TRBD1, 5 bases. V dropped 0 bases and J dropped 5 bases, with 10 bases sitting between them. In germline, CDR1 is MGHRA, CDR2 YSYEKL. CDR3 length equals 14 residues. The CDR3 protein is CASSQEGPRETQYF. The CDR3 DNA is TGCGCCAGCAGCCAAGAGGGGCCCAGGGAGACCCAGTACTTC.

The CDR3, as DNA: TGTGCCAGTGGGAGATCTAGTGAGCAGTTCTTC. As protein: CASGRSSEQFF. The chain couples TRBV25-1 to TRBJ2-1, with a possible D match to TRBD2 (5 bases). Germline loops: CDR1 MGHDK, CDR2 SYGVNS. V lost 9 bases to trimming and J lost 9 bases, with 12 bases between them. This CDR3 comprises 11 residues. The complete variable domain, with remaining parts taken from reference TRBV25-1 and TRBJ2-1, reads EADIYQTPRYLVIGTGKKITLECSQTMGHDKMYWYQQDPGMELHLIHYSYGVNSTEKGDLSSESTVSRIRTEHFPLTLESARPSHTSQYLCASGRSSEQFFGPGTRLTVL.

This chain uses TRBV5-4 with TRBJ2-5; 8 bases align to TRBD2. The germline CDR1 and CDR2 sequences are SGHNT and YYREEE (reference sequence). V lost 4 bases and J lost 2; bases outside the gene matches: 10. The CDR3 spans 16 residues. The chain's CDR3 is CASSRRRGVKQETQYF. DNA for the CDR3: TGTGCCAGCAGCCGCCGGCGGGGGGTCAAACAAGAGACCCAGTACTTC.

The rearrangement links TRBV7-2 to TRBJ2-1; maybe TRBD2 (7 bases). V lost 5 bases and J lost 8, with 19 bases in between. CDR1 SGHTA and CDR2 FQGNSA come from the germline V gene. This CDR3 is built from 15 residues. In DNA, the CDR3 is TGTGCCAGCAGCGTAGGGCCCAGGGAGGGGGATGAGCAGTTCTTC. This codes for CASSVGPREGDEQFF.

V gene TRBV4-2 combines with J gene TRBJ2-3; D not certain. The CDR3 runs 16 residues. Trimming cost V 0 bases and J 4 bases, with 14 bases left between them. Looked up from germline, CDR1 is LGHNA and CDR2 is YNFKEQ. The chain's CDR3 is CASSQDPTAKADTQYF. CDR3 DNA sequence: TGTGCCAGCAGCCAAGACCCGACCGCAAAGGCAGATACGCAGTATTTT.

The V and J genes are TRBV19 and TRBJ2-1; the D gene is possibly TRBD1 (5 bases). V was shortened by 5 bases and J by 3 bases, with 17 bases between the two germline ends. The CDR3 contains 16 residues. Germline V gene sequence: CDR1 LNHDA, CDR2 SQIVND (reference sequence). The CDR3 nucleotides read TGTGCCAGTAGTTCGAGACAGTGGTCTCTCTACAATGAGCAGTTCTTC. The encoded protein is CASSSRQWSLYNEQFF.

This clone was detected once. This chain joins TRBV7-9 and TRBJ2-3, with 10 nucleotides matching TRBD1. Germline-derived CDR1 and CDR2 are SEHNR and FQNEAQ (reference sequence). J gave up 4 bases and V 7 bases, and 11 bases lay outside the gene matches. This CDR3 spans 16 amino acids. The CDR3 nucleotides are TGTGCCAGCACCCAGCTTAGGGGACAGGGGTCAGATACGCAGTATTTT. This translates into CASTQLRGQGSDTQYF.

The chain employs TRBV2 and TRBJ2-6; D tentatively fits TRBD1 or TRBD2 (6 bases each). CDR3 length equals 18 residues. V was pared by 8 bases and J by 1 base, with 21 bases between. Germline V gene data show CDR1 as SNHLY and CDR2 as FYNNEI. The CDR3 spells CASSPMGGIWSGANVLTF. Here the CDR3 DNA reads TGTGCCAGCTCTCCTATGGGGGGCATTTGGTCTGGGGCCAACGTCCTGACTTTC.

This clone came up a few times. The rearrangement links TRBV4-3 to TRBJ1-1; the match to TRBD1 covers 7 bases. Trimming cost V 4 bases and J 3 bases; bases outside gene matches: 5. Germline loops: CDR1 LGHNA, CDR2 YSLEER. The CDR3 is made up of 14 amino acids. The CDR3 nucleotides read TGCGCCAGCAGCCGAACAGGGGAGGACACTGAAGCTTTCTTT. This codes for CASSRTGEDTEAFF.

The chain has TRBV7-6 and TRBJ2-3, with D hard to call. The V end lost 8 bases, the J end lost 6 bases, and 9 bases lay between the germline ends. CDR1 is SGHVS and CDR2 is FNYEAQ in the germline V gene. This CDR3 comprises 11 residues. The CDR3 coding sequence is TGTGCCAGCGCCGTGGGGGATACGCAGTATTTT. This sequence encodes CASAVGDTQYF. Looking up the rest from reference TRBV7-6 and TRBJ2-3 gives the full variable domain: GAGVSQSPRYKVTKRGQDVALRCDPISGHVSLYWYRQALGQGPEFLTYFNYEAQQDKSGLPNDRFSAERPEGSISTLTIQRTEQRDSAMYRCASAVGDTQYFGPGTRLTVL.